The rows below give T cell receptor beta chains drawn from one sample of a study of control samples from healthy donors and cancer patients. Data came from immunoSEQ multiplex PCR; TCRdb stores just in-frame clones and leaves some out. The table lists 150,000 to 200,000 clones, 90% of them singletons. Material for sequencing was blood. The receptors shown here come from a woman between 45 and 65 years old in good health. Both conserved end residues are part of each CDR3. Each record gives: clone size, D gene, J gene, V gene, CDR3 DNA, CDR3 protein. D genes are given only for firm matches. Size is stated for part of the rows, as once, few or many counts, or as a class when the clone is expanded.

abundance: -
d_gene: -
j_gene: TRBJ2-3
v_gene: TRBV27
CDR3nt: TGTGCCAGCAGTTTACAACCCGGGGGCACAGATACGCAGTATTTT
CDR3aa: CASSLQPGGTDTQYF

abundance: -
d_gene: -
j_gene: TRBJ1-2
v_gene: TRBV30
CDR3nt: TGTGCCTGGATGGGGGAGAGCGATCGCTACACCTTC
CDR3aa: CAWMGESDRYTF

abundance: -
d_gene: TRBD2
j_gene: TRBJ2-1
v_gene: TRBV7-7
CDR3nt: TGTGCCAGCAGCTTGAGGGCCTTCCGGGGGGGCTACAATGAGCAGTTCTTC
CDR3aa: CASSLRAFRGGYNEQFF

abundance: -
d_gene: -
j_gene: TRBJ2-7
v_gene: TRBV4-1
CDR3nt: TGCGCCAGCAGCCAATTGGGTGGGACAGACATAGCGGTGGCCTACGAGCAGTACTTC
CDR3aa: CASSQLGGTDIAVAYEQYF

abundance: few
d_gene: TRBD2
j_gene: TRBJ2-1
v_gene: TRBV27
CDR3nt: TGTGCCAGCAGTTTCAGCGGGAGGAGGAATGAGCAGTTCTTC
CDR3aa: CASSFSGRRNEQFF

abundance: -
d_gene: -
j_gene: TRBJ1-2
v_gene: TRBV7-7
CDR3nt: TGTGCCAGCAGTCCAGCTAACTATGGCTACACCTTC
CDR3aa: CASSPANYGYTF

abundance: -
d_gene: -
j_gene: TRBJ2-2
v_gene: TRBV9
CDR3nt: TGTGCCAGCAGCGTTGACGGGCGTACCACCGGGGAGCTGTTTTTT
CDR3aa: CASSVDGRTTGELFF

abundance: -
d_gene: TRBD2
j_gene: TRBJ2-7
v_gene: TRBV4-3
CDR3nt: TGCGCCAGCAGCCAAGATCTGGCTAGCGGGGGGTACTCCTACGAGCAGTACTTC
CDR3aa: CASSQDLASGGYSYEQYF

abundance: -
d_gene: TRBD1
j_gene: TRBJ1-1
v_gene: TRBV24-1
CDR3nt: TGTGCCACCAGTGACTCCGGGACAGGGAACACTGAAGCTTTCTTT
CDR3aa: CATSDSGTGNTEAFF

abundance: -
d_gene: TRBD1
j_gene: TRBJ1-5
v_gene: TRBV19
CDR3nt: TGTGCCAGCCAAACGGGACAGCAGCATCAGCCCCAGCATTTT
CDR3aa: CASQTGQQHQPQHF

abundance: -
d_gene: -
j_gene: TRBJ1-2
v_gene: TRBV5-1
CDR3nt: TGCGCCAGCAGGGATGTAGAAGGCTACACCTTC
CDR3aa: CASRDVEGYTF

abundance: once
d_gene: -
j_gene: TRBJ1-5
v_gene: TRBV6-5
CDR3nt: TGTGCCACTGCCACAGGCAATCAGCCCCAGCATTTT
CDR3aa: CATATGNQPQHF

abundance: -
d_gene: -
j_gene: TRBJ1-2
v_gene: TRBV12-3/TRBV12-4
CDR3nt: TGTGCCAGCAGTTCGACAGTATATGGCTACACCTTC
CDR3aa: CASSSTVYGYTF

abundance: -
d_gene: TRBD2
j_gene: TRBJ2-2
v_gene: TRBV7-3
CDR3nt: TGTGCCAGCAGCATAACAAATATACCGGGACTAGCGGGGGGAAGCTATTTTACCGGGGAGCTGTTTTTT
CDR3aa: CASSITNIPGLAGGSYFTGELFF

abundance: -
d_gene: TRBD1
j_gene: TRBJ1-4
v_gene: TRBV5-1
CDR3nt: TGCGCCAGCAGCTTGGGTGGGACAGGGAATGAAAAACTGTTTTTT
CDR3aa: CASSLGGTGNEKLFF

abundance: -
d_gene: -
j_gene: TRBJ2-5
v_gene: TRBV28
CDR3nt: TGTGCCAGCAGTTTAATGGGGCGAGAGACCCAGTACTTC
CDR3aa: CASSLMGRETQYF

abundance: -
d_gene: -
j_gene: TRBJ1-5
v_gene: TRBV3-1/TRBV3-2
CDR3nt: TGTGCCAGCAGCCTGGGTCTCCAAGATCAGCCCCAGCATTTT
CDR3aa: CASSLGLQDQPQHF

abundance: few
d_gene: -
j_gene: TRBJ1-1
v_gene: TRBV27
CDR3nt: TGTGCCAGCAGTGCAGTTGGTGGTGAGTTGGGGAATTATGAAGCTTTCTTT
CDR3aa: CASSAVGGELGNYEAFF

abundance: -
d_gene: -
j_gene: TRBJ2-4
v_gene: TRBV2
CDR3nt: TGTGCCAGCACCTTAGGCCTTACACTAGCCAAAAACATTCAGTACTTC
CDR3aa: CASTLGLTLAKNIQYF

abundance: -
d_gene: TRBD1
j_gene: TRBJ1-5
v_gene: TRBV7-2
CDR3nt: TGTGCCAGCAGCTACATACAGGGGGCCGGGTACCAGCCCCAGCATTTT
CDR3aa: CASSYIQGAGYQPQHF

abundance: -
d_gene: -
j_gene: TRBJ2-7
v_gene: TRBV9
CDR3nt: TGTGCCAGCAGCGTATTATTCCGGGACGACACCTACGAGCAGTACTTC
CDR3aa: CASSVLFRDDTYEQYF

abundance: few
d_gene: -
j_gene: TRBJ1-2
v_gene: TRBV12-3/TRBV12-4
CDR3nt: TGTGCCAGCAGTGTAATTCTTCGCGGCGGCTACACCTTC
CDR3aa: CASSVILRGGYTF

abundance: -
d_gene: -
j_gene: TRBJ2-3
v_gene: TRBV5-6
CDR3nt: TGTGCCAGCAGCTTGCCCACAGATACGCAGTATTTT
CDR3aa: CASSLPTDTQYF

abundance: -
d_gene: -
j_gene: TRBJ1-4
v_gene: TRBV5-6
CDR3nt: TGTGCCAGCAGCCGGGAGGGGGTAGGCGAAAAACTGTTTTTT
CDR3aa: CASSREGVGEKLFF

abundance: -
d_gene: -
j_gene: TRBJ2-7
v_gene: TRBV5-1
CDR3nt: TGCGCCAGCAGCTTGGACAGGTCCTACGAGCAGTACTTC
CDR3aa: CASSLDRSYEQYF

abundance: once
d_gene: -
j_gene: TRBJ1-1
v_gene: TRBV29-1
CDR3nt: TGCAGCGTTGTGCGACAGAACACTGAAGCTTTCTTT
CDR3aa: CSVVRQNTEAFF

abundance: once
d_gene: -
j_gene: TRBJ2-1
v_gene: TRBV28
CDR3nt: TGTGCCAGCAGTTTCCCCCGCAATGAGCAGTTCTTC
CDR3aa: CASSFPRNEQFF

abundance: once
d_gene: -
j_gene: TRBJ2-7
v_gene: TRBV6-1
CDR3nt: TGTGCCAGCAGTGACGGCGAGGAGCAGTACTTC
CDR3aa: CASSDGEEQYF

abundance: -
d_gene: -
j_gene: TRBJ1-2
v_gene: TRBV19
CDR3nt: TGTGCCAGTAGTCTTGGGGCGCGGGGCTACACCTTC
CDR3aa: CASSLGARGYTF

abundance: -
d_gene: TRBD1
j_gene: TRBJ2-6
v_gene: TRBV10-3
CDR3nt: TGTGCCTCGGGACAGGGGAATGCAGGGGCCAACGTCCTGACTTTC
CDR3aa: CASGQGNAGANVLTF

abundance: once
d_gene: -
j_gene: TRBJ1-2
v_gene: TRBV27
CDR3nt: TGTGCCAGCAGTTTATTACCGAATTTTAACTATGGCTACACCTTC
CDR3aa: CASSLLPNFNYGYTF

abundance: -
d_gene: TRBD1
j_gene: TRBJ1-1
v_gene: TRBV6-2/TRBV6-3
CDR3nt: TGTGCCAGCAGTTCCAGGGTACAGGGGGACACTGAAGCTTTCTTT
CDR3aa: CASSSRVQGDTEAFF

abundance: -
d_gene: -
j_gene: TRBJ1-4
v_gene: TRBV19
CDR3nt: TGTGCCAGTAGGGGACTCCGGGGCAGAGTAAAACTGTTTTTT
CDR3aa: CASRGLRGRVKLFF